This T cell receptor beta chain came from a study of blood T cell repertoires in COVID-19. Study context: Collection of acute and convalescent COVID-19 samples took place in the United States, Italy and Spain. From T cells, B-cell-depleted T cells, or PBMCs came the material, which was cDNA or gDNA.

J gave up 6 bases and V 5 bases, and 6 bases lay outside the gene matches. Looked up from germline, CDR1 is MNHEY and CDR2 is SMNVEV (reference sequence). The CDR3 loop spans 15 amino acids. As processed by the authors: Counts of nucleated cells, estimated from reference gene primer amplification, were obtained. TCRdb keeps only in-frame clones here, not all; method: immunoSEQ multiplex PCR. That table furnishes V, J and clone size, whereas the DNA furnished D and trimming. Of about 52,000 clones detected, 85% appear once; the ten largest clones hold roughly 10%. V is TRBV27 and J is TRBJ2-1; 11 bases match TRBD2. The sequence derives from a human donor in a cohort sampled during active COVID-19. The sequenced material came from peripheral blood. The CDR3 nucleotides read TGTGCCAGCAGTGAGGGACTAGCGGTCGTCAATGAGCAGTTCTTC. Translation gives CASSEGLAVVNEQFF.